This T cell receptor beta chain came from a study of post-analysis software for immune sequencing data (dated by TCRdb to about 2015). A note on the overall study: Relapsing-remitting, secondary progressive and progressive-relapsing multiple sclerosis were recorded as disease courses, and subtype annotation was lacking for some patients. The patient repertoires were set against eleven to twelve previously published healthy control repertoires from donors whose ages ranged from roughly 6 to 26 years. A subset of samples was prepared in parallel using single-end sample barcoding, then pooled and co-amplified after Illumina adapter ligation.

Points on this clonotype: There is no known antigen for this receptor. Base qualities are not recorded, but no much larger clone differs from it by a single base.

To prepare the library, PCR was applied. The sequencing machine was an Illumina HiSeq 2500. Unique molecular identifiers were incorporated into TCR beta cDNA libraries to reduce PCR and sequencing biases. Approximately 500,000 cDNA molecules were obtained per 1 to 10 million input T cells, so each molecule approximated one T cell. The patient libraries were prepared and sequenced using the same protocol as the earlier healthy control dataset. Within a given batch, samples were prepared together, multiplexed and sequenced on the same HiSeq lane. Per the source publication's procedure: MIGEC was used to process the raw barcoded reads, and molecular identifier groups with only a single read were discarded before consensus assembly and CDR3 extraction. Clonotype tables were post-analysed with VDJtools, normalizing diversity by down-sampling all datasets to the smallest sample size. In repertoire overlap clustering, CDR3 amino acid sequences, but not nucleotide sequences, were matched to correct batch-related cross-sample contamination. TCRdb took the public reads, trimmed them with fastp at Q25, ran MiXCR for clone calling and kept in-frame beta chains. Duplicate CDR3 protein sequences are folded into a single record with the most common DNA and genes. The V and J calls, along with clone size, are taken from TCRdb and not from the paper's own processing. In all, the sample holds about 800,000 distinct CDR3 sequences, and roughly 30% of those were seen once. 0.56% of the sample lies in the top ten.

Trimming costs V 0 bases and J 1 base, and their ends lie 9 bases apart. CDR1 and CDR2, per the germline V gene (reference sequence), are DFQATT and SNEGSKA. The CDR3 starts with the cysteine, ends with the phenylalanine, and has 14 residues. The sequence is cut down to CDR3 DNA, 42 bases in frame from base 1. The paper's findings and limits, for the study overall: The control group was slightly older than the multiple sclerosis patient group. Four or five TRBV segments, including TRBV5-6, TRBV5-1 and TRBV20-1, were significantly more frequent in patients than controls. Multiple sclerosis patients had significantly lower normalized Chao1 diversity than controls, a result that suggests substantial peripheral T-cell clonal expansion. Direct clustering with F measure revealed strong co-clustering of samples prepared in the same batch, which led to a batch-effect correction.

TCR beta repertoires were profiled from peripheral blood of roughly 13 young patients with multiple sclerosis to demonstrate the VDJtools post-analysis software. The multiple sclerosis patients were children and adolescents ranging in age from about 6 to 17 years. The V and J genes are TRBV20-1 and TRBJ1-1, with the D gene too uncertain to name. Sequenced material: blood. The clonotype comes from a girl aged 10 to 17 with multiple sclerosis. The CDR3 reads CSARDPRGNTEAFF. The nucleotide sequence reads as follows: TGCAGTGCTAGAGATCCCAGAGGGAACACTGAAGCTTTCTTT.